This T cell receptor beta chain was captured in a study of CD8 T cells in Susac syndrome. Treatment-naive patients with stable or active relapsing-remitting disease served as multiple sclerosis controls. TEMRA cells were FACS-enriched, and CD8+ and CD4+ T cells were isolated negatively. Points on this clonotype: Its target is not known.

The authors reverse transcribed roughly 0.5 to 1 ug RNA with random hexamers. Multiplex immunoSEQ PCR targeted 54 Vbeta and 13 Jbeta TCR beta segments. MiXCR was run by TCRdb on the immunoSEQ multiplex PCR reads, yielding one entry per CDR3 protein. The table includes a few hundred thousand distinct CDR3 sequences, 95% detected once. Study results and limitations: Regarding the TCR sequencing and HLA analysis, the study admitted that a relatively small number of individuals were involved.

Trimming at V came to 7 bases and at J to 0 bases, leaving 7 bases not matched to a gene. CDR3 length equals 16 residues. In germline, CDR1 is KGHDR, CDR2 SFDVKD. The receptor was derived from a human donor with multiple sclerosis. The sample taken for sequencing was CD4+ T cells from PBMCs. The V and J genes are TRBV24-1 and TRBJ1-2; 10 nucleotides match TRBD1. CDR3 nucleotides: TGTGCCACCAGCGGGACAGGGGATGACTCTAACTATGGCTACACCTTC. It translates to CATSGTGDDSNYGYTF.